This TCR beta chain was sequenced in a study of human T cells and chemical hapten exposure. Time point indicated: pre-sensitization, week 0. Treatment of the sample: therapeutic diphenylcyclopropenone sensitization with weekly scalp DPC. TCRdb re-called the RACE reads through MiXCR, storing one row per CDR3 protein. This sample yields tens of thousands of distinct CDR3 sequences, of which roughly 6.7% are seen a single time; over 1.5% belongs to the top ten. V lost 4 bases, J lost 7 bases, and 5 bases stayed unmatched. The CDR3 loop spans 14 amino acids. Germline V lookup: CDR1 SNHLY, CDR2 FYNNEI. This clonotype was picked up many times.

Sample: whole blood, taken in connection with sensitization to the hapten diphenylcyclopropenone (DPC). The V gene is TRBV2, the J gene TRBJ2-2, with 8 bases matching TRBD1. This TCR derives from a woman in her 30s with alopecia areata. Some clones in this sample may be carry-over from other donors' samples. The DNA for the CDR3 is TGTGCCAGCAGTGCCGGACAGGGTATCGGGGAGCTGTTTTTT. It translates to CASSAGQGIGELFF.